The 21 T cell receptor beta chains reported below all come from one sample, sequenced in a study of cytomegalovirus exposure and HLA in healthy donors. Data came from immunoSEQ multiplex PCR; TCRdb stores just in-frame clones and leaves some out. This sample has about 360,000 clones, with about nine tenths found just once. The sample taken for sequencing was PBMCs. The source of these receptors is a woman in her late teens or twenties in good health and CMV-seronegative.

The J gene is TRBJ2-3, the V gene TRBV2; 8 bases are shared with TRBD2. Trimming took 11 bases from V and 1 from J; bases not matched to a gene: 5. There are 13 residues in the CDR3. CDR1 and CDR2 (germline): SNHLY, FYNNEI. CDR3 sequence: CAVHGGGTDTQYF. In DNA form, the CDR3 reads TGTGCCGTCCACGGGGGGGGCACAGATACGCAGTATTTT.

The rearrangement uses TRBV11-3 and TRBJ2-7; 7 bases agree with TRBD1. Trimming removed 0 bases from V and 5 bases from J; junction bases left unmatched: 13. The germline V gene encodes CDR1 SGHNT and CDR2 YENEEA. The CDR3 consists of 17 residues. CDR3 residues: CASSLDTVSKGAHEQYF. Here the CDR3 DNA reads TGTGCCAGCAGCTTAGATACGGTGAGTAAGGGGGCCCACGAGCAGTACTTC.

This chain uses TRBV14 with TRBJ1-2; a weak D match, TRBD1 (5 bases). Germline lookup yields CDR1 SGHDN and CDR2 FVKESK. The CDR3 has 15 residues. The V gene lost 4 bases and the J gene lost 5 bases, with 17 bases spanning the gap. Here the CDR3 DNA reads TGTGCCAGCAGCCTTTACGGGCAGGGAATATATGGCTACACCTTC. This codes for CASSLYGQGIYGYTF. The full variable domain, with the rest looked up from reference TRBV14 and TRBJ1-2, is EAGVTQFPSHSVIEKGQTVTLRCDPISGHDNLYWYRRVMGKEIKFLLHFVKESKQDESGMPNNRFLAERTGGTYSTLKVQPAELEDSGVYFCASSLYGQGIYGYTFGSGTRLTVV.

DNA for the CDR3: TGTGCCAGCTCACCCGACAGGTCGTCCTATGGCTACACCTTC. This translates into CASSPDRSSYGYTF. The chain combines TRBV18 with TRBJ1-2; D is possibly TRBD1 (6 bases). V was pared by 3 bases and J by 4 bases, with 12 bases between. Germline CDR1 is KGHSH and CDR2 is LQKENI. The CDR3 is 14 residues long.

V gene TRBV13 combines with J gene TRBJ2-7, with a possible D match to TRBD2 (6 bases). The ends were cut back, 5 bases at V and 4 bases at J, with 15 bases in the middle. Germline CDR1 is PRHDT and CDR2 is FYEKMQ (reference sequence). The CDR3 runs 14 residues. CDR3 in amino acids: CASSLPREAYEQYF. The CDR3 nucleotides are TGTGCCAGCAGCCTGCCCAGGGAGGCTTACGAGCAGTACTTC.

This chain connects TRBV11-2 to TRBJ2-7, with D possibly being TRBD2 (6 bases). CDR3 length equals 16 residues. The germline CDR1 and CDR2 sequences are SGHAT and FQNNGV. V lost 1 base and J lost 0, with 13 bases in between. In nucleotides, the CDR3 is TGTGCCAGCAGCTTAGGGGCCTACGGGAGCTCCTACGAGCAGTACTTC. It is translated as CASSLGAYGSSYEQYF.

The rearrangement uses TRBV5-6 and TRBJ1-2; 7 bases fit TRBD1. CDR1 and CDR2 (germline): SGHDT, YYEEEE. Trimming removed 3 bases from V and 5 bases from J; junction bases left unmatched: 4. The CDR3 has 13 amino acids. CDR3 sequence: CASSSGTVYGYTF. The CDR3, as DNA: TGTGCCAGCAGCTCCGGGACAGTGTATGGCTACACCTTC.

V usage is TRBV9 and J usage is TRBJ2-3; 8 bases are shared with TRBD1. Trimming at V came to 4 bases and at J to 1 base, leaving 8 bases not matched to a gene. The CDR3 contains 16 residues. Per germline, CDR1 SGDLS and CDR2 YYNGEE. In DNA form, the CDR3 reads TGTGCCAGCAGCTCACGACAGGGGAGTGGCACAGATACGCAGTATTTT. Protein product: CASSSRQGSGTDTQYF.

The rearrangement joins TRBV23-1 to TRBJ2-7, with D tentatively TRBD2 (6 bases). TRBV23-1 is designated an ORF whose function remains uncertain. This CDR3 spans 16 amino acids. Trimming took off 0 bases at V and 1 base at J, with 13 bases between the two ends. The CDR3 coding sequence is TGCGCCAGCAGTCAATCGAAGGAGGGGCTTTCCTACGAGCAGTACTTC. It encodes CASSQSKEGLSYEQYF.

The V gene is TRBV13, the J gene TRBJ2-7; D is possibly TRBD2 (6 bases). Germline assignment: CDR1 PRHDT and CDR2 FYEKMQ (reference sequence). V was clipped by 2 bases and J by 3 bases, with 11 bases between them. The CDR3 extends over 14 amino acids. CDR3 coding DNA: TGTGCCAGCAGCTTAAACGCGGGGAACTACGAGCAGTACTTC. It is translated as CASSLNAGNYEQYF.

This chain links TRBV2 with TRBJ1-2; tentative D call: TRBD1 (5 bases). The CDR3 runs to 13 residues. Deletions cut 3 bases from V and 8 bases from J, with 13 bases between. Germline V gene sequence: CDR1 SNHLY, CDR2 FYNNEI. The CDR3 DNA reads as TGTGCCAGCAGTGATCGGCCCCAGGGCGGCTACACCTTC. Residues: CASSDRPQGGYTF.

The chain carries TRBV27 and TRBJ1-6; tentatively, D is TRBD1 (6 bases). This CDR3 spans 13 amino acids. The germline V gene has CDR1 MNHEY and CDR2 SMNVEV (reference sequence). V was shortened by 6 bases and J by 4 bases, with 7 bases between the two germline ends. This CDR3 is CASSTGYNSPLHF. The CDR3 DNA sequence: TGTGCCAGCAGCACAGGGTATAATTCACCCCTCCACTTT.

This chain connects TRBV9 to TRBJ2-3; 9 positions agree with TRBD1. The V segment lost 0 bases and the J segment 6 bases; nucleotides outside the gene matches: 5. Germline lookup yields CDR1 SGDLS and CDR2 YYNGEE. This CDR3 has 15 residues. This chain's CDR3 is CASSVVGDRDDTQYF. In DNA form, the CDR3 reads TGTGCCAGCAGCGTAGTGGGGGACAGGGATGATACGCAGTATTTT. The entire variable domain, with the rest obtained from reference TRBV9 and TRBJ2-3, is as follows: DSGVTQTPKHLITATGQRVTLRCSPRSGDLSVYWYQQSLDQGLQFLIQYYNGEERAKGNILERFSAQQFPDLHSELNLSSLELGDSALYFCASSVVGDRDDTQYFGPGTRLTVL.

J is TRBJ2-5 and V is TRBV7-9; TRBD2 matches 7 bases. Germline loops: CDR1 SEHNR, CDR2 FQNEAQ (reference sequence). Losses at the gene ends were 5 bases for V and 3 bases for J; bases not matched to a gene: 9. The CDR3 contains 15 residues. In nucleotides, the CDR3 is TGTGCCAGCAGCGCCATGTCGGGGGGAAAAGAGACCCAGTACTTC. Translation gives CASSAMSGGKETQYF.

The V gene is TRBV18, the J gene TRBJ1-2; 7 nucleotides align to TRBD1. The CDR3 is made up of 15 amino acids. Germline assignment: CDR1 KGHSH and CDR2 LQKENI. The ends lost 4 bases at V and 5 bases at J; junction bases unmatched: 10. The CDR3 nucleotides read TGTGCCAGCTCACTAGGACAGGACTTTGGGTATGGCTACACCTTC. As protein: CASSLGQDFGYGYTF. The full variable domain, in which reference TRBV18 and TRBJ1-2 provide the parts outside the CDR3, is NAGVMQNPRHLVRRRGQEARLRCSPMKGHSHVYWYRQLPEEGLKFMVYLQKENIIDESGMPKERFSAEFPKEGPSILRIQQVVRGDSAAYFCASSLGQDFGYGYTFGSGTRLTVV.

The chain links TRBV6-5 to TRBJ2-1; 9 bases map to TRBD1. This CDR3 has 14 amino acids. J lost 5 bases, V lost 6 bases, and 5 bases had no gene match. The V gene's germline CDR1 is MNHEY and CDR2 SVGAGI. CDR3 nucleotide sequence: TGTGCCAGCAGGGGACAGGGTAGTAACAATGAGCAGTTCTTC. The encoded protein is CASRGQGSNNEQFF.

The CDR3 region has the DNA TGTGCCAGCAGTGAGATAACAGGGGGCATCGACTATGGCTACACCTTC. It specifies CASSEITGGIDYGYTF. This sequence joins TRBV28 and TRBJ1-2; 9 positions agree with TRBD1. Losses at the gene ends were 5 bases for V and 3 bases for J; bases not matched to a gene: 10. CDR1 is MDHEN and CDR2 is SYDVKM in the germline V gene. CDR3 length: 16 amino acids.

V and J are TRBV15 and TRBJ2-2; D is unclear. This CDR3 has 13 residues. Trimming stripped 5 bases from V and 1 base from J, with 5 bases between. Germline V gene sequence: CDR1 LNHNV, CDR2 YYDKDF (reference sequence). In DNA, the CDR3 is TGTGCCACCAGCGAGCTGAACACCGGGGAGCTGTTTTTT. It translates to CATSELNTGELFF.

The chain employs TRBV15 and TRBJ2-4; TRBD2 aligns across 8 bases. The J segment lost 6 bases and the V segment lost 6 bases, leaving 13 bases of the junction unmatched. Germline lookup yields CDR1 LNHNV and CDR2 YYDKDF (reference sequence). CDR3 size: 16 residues. The CDR3 DNA reads as TGTGCCACCAGTTACCTTACTAGCGGACCCATAAACATTCAGTACTTC. Translated: CATSYLTSGPINIQYF.

The chain couples TRBV27 to TRBJ2-1; TRBD1 agrees at 7 bases. Germline V gene sequence: CDR1 MNHEY, CDR2 SMNVEV (reference sequence). The V gene end was trimmed by 5 bases and the J gene end by 5 bases; junction bases not matched to a gene: 9. CDR3 length: 15 residues. CDR3 region: CASSPPRQGDNEQFF. The DNA for the CDR3 is TGTGCCAGCAGTCCCCCCCGACAGGGAGACAATGAGCAGTTCTTC.

The chain employs TRBV6-1 and TRBJ1-6, with 11 bases that match TRBD1. Looked up from germline, CDR1 is MNHNS and CDR2 is SASEGT. The CDR3 has 17 residues. The V and J ends lost 1 base and 7 bases, in that order; junction bases with no gene match: 6. Here the CDR3 DNA reads TGTGCCAGCAGTGAAGTCGAAGGGGACAGGGGGAATTCACCCCTCCACTTT. Protein sequence: CASSEVEGDRGNSPLHF.